The 28 T cell receptor beta chains below come from one sample, sequenced in a study of T cells in Graves' hyperthyroidism and ophthalmopathy. Authors of the study amplified TCR beta CDR3 regions from RNA transcripts. Carried out on the TCR CDR3, a first-round RT-PCR used the HTBI primer set. One entry per CDR3 protein results from TCRdb running MiXCR on the multiplex PCR reads. The sample yields about 640,000 distinct CDR3 sequences, around 21% seen once. The sequenced material came from blood. The receptors stem from a man aged 25 to 40 with Graves' ophthalmopathy.

In this sample, this clonotype turned up many times. The V gene is TRBV27, the J gene TRBJ2-1, with D perhaps matching TRBD1 or TRBD2 (5 bases each). The CDR3 is 16 residues long. Deletions cut 3 bases from V and 0 bases from J, with 12 bases between. Germline V CDR1 and CDR2: MNHEY, SMNVEV (reference sequence). The CDR3: CASSLMGVSSYNEQFF. The CDR3 DNA is TGTGCCAGCAGTTTGATGGGGGTTAGCTCCTACAATGAGCAGTTCTTC.

This chain joins TRBV18 and TRBJ2-1; tentatively, D is TRBD2 (6 bases). The V and J ends lost 1 base and 0 bases respectively, with 13 bases between them. This CDR3 contains 17 residues. Germline V CDR1 and CDR2: KGHSH, LQKENI. The CDR3 nucleotides read TGTGCCAGCTCACCACTTACAGCGGGTAGCTCCTACAATGAGCAGTTCTTC. It specifies CASSPLTAGSSYNEQFF.

This clonotype was detected only a few times. The rearrangement links TRBV7-2 to TRBJ1-5, with a possible D match to TRBD1 (5 bases). Germline CDR1 is SGHTA and CDR2 is FQGNSA. The CDR3 totals 15 residues. Trimming shortened V by 1 base and J by 4 bases, and 11 bases separated the two germline ends. The CDR3 spells CASSLVEGRNQPQHF. The DNA of the CDR3 is TGTGCCAGCAGCTTAGTCGAGGGGCGAAATCAGCCCCAGCATTTT.

This clonotype showed up just once. The chain couples TRBV4-1 to TRBJ2-7, with D perhaps TRBD1 (6 bases). In germline, CDR1 is MGHRA, CDR2 YSYEKL. The germline V and J ends were trimmed by 4 bases and 4 bases, with 20 bases remaining between them. The CDR3 runs 16 residues. The CDR3 loop reads CASSRGANRVAYEQYF. As DNA, the CDR3 is TGCGCCAGCAGCCGAGGAGCGAACAGGGTCGCGTACGAGCAGTACTTC.

This clonotype was observed a few times. The chain couples TRBV6-1 to TRBJ2-2; D may be TRBD1 (5 bases). The CDR3 spans 14 residues. V was cut by 5 bases and J by 4 bases, with 11 bases left in between. Germline V gives CDR1 MNHNS, CDR2 SASEGT. The CDR3 loop reads CASSPRTPTGELFF. The DNA for the CDR3 is TGTGCCAGCAGTCCCAGGACACCCACCGGGGAGCTGTTTTTT.

The gene calls are TRBV20-1 and TRBJ1-2; D unclear. This CDR3 is built from 13 residues. The ends were cut back, 3 bases at V and 2 bases at J, with 10 bases in the middle. Germline V gene lookup returns CDR1 DFQATT and CDR2 SNEGSKA (reference sequence). This chain's CDR3 is CSARAPTNYGYTF. DNA of the CDR3: TGCAGTGCTAGGGCTCCGACAAACTATGGCTACACCTTC.

The V call is TRBV6-4, the J call TRBJ1-1, with 7 bases aligning to TRBD1. J lost 3 bases, V lost 0 bases, and 1 base had no gene match. Germline CDR1 is MRHNA and CDR2 is SNTAGT. The CDR3 has 14 amino acids. The CDR3 region has the DNA TGTGCCAGCAGTGACTCCGACAGGGACACTGAAGCTTTCTTT. Protein sequence: CASSDSDRDTEAFF.

This chain uses TRBV28 with TRBJ1-5, with D unclear. Looked up from germline, CDR1 is MDHEN and CDR2 is SYDVKM. V lost 5 bases, J lost 0 bases, and 11 bases lay in between. The CDR3 contains 15 residues. In DNA, the CDR3 is TGTGCCAGCAGTACCCGGACGGTTAGCAATCAGCCCCAGCATTTT. It yields the protein CASSTRTVSNQPQHF. The full variable domain, its missing parts supplied by reference TRBV28 and TRBJ1-5, is DVKVTQSSRYLVKRTGEKVFLECVQDMDHENMFWYRQDPGLGLRLIYFSYDVKMKEKGDIPEGYSVSREKKERFSLILESASTNQTSMYLCASSTRTVSNQPQHFGDGTRLSIL.

V and J are TRBV27 and TRBJ1-5; maybe TRBD1 (6 bases). V dropped 2 bases and J dropped 6 bases, with 14 bases sitting between them. The CDR3 contains 15 residues. Germline CDR1 and CDR2: MNHEY and SMNVEV (reference sequence). The CDR3 sequence: CASSLRRGAFQPQHF. The CDR3, as DNA: TGTGCCAGCAGTTTAAGACGGGGGGCATTTCAGCCCCAGCATTTT.

This clonotype has a count of ten or more. V and J are TRBV7-2 and TRBJ1-1; the D gene is possibly TRBD1 (5 bases). This CDR3 has 15 residues. CDR1 SGHTA and CDR2 FQGNSA come from the germline V gene. Trimming left V 5 bases short and J 4 bases short, with 17 bases between. The CDR3 bases are TGTGCCAGCAGCCCAGGCGGGGGGGGGAGCACTGAAGCTTTCTTT. It codes for CASSPGGGGSTEAFF.

The chain combines TRBV5-5 with TRBJ2-3, with TRBD2 matching over 8 bases. Germline CDR1 SGHKS, CDR2 YYEKEE (reference sequence). The CDR3 contains 16 residues. V lost 4 bases, J lost 5 bases, and 12 bases stayed unmatched. In nucleotides, the CDR3 is TGTGCCAGCAGCGTTACTAGCGGCCCCCGGGTAGATACGCAGTATTTT. It codes for CASSVTSGPRVDTQYF.

V usage is TRBV7-9 and J usage is TRBJ2-7; perhaps TRBD2 as D (6 bases). The CDR3 runs to 15 residues. V lost 0 bases to trimming and J lost 5 bases, with 14 bases between them. Germline CDR1 is SEHNR and CDR2 is FQNEAQ (reference sequence). The CDR3 protein is CASSLATAGAHEQYF. The DNA for the CDR3 is TGTGCCAGCAGCTTAGCGACAGCGGGTGCCCACGAGCAGTACTTC.

In this sample, this clonotype turned up a few times. The chain carries TRBV3-1 and TRBJ1-3; TRBD1 agrees at 8 bases. Germline assignment: CDR1 LGHDT and CDR2 YNNKEL (reference sequence). CDR3 length: 17 residues. V was pared by 6 bases and J by 0 bases, with 10 bases of the junction left unmatched. CDR3 nucleotide sequence: TGTGCCAGCAGTCGCAGGGACAGGTATAACTCTGGAAACACCATATATTTT. Translating it yields CASSRRDRYNSGNTIYF. The variable domain in full, completed from reference TRBV3-1 and TRBJ1-3, reads DTAVSQTPKYLVTQMGNDKSIKCEQNLGHDTMYWYKQDSKKFLKIMFSYNNKELIINETVPNRFSPKSPDKAHLNLHINSLELGDSAVYFCASSRRDRYNSGNTIYFGEGSWLTVV.

In its sample, this clonotype was seen many times. The chain links TRBV2 to TRBJ1-1; D is undetermined. The CDR3 extends over 13 amino acids. With 3 bases removed from V and 5 bases from J, the gap between germline ends came to 10 bases. In germline, CDR1 is SNHLY, CDR2 FYNNEI. CDR3 in amino acids: CASSDLPGTEAFF. CDR3 bases: TGTGCCAGCAGTGACCTACCGGGAACTGAAGCTTTCTTT.

This clonotype was recorded at least ten times. The chain employs TRBV11-2 and TRBJ2-7; D remains ambiguous. The CDR3 has 12 residues. Germline V gene data show CDR1 as SGHAT and CDR2 as FQNNGV. V gave up 2 bases and J gave up 3 bases, with 5 bases separating them. The CDR3 coding sequence is TGTGCCAGCAGCTTACCGGTCTACGAGCAGTACTTC. It translates to CASSLPVYEQYF. The full variable domain, rest sourced from reference TRBV11-2 and TRBJ2-7, is EAGVAQSPRYKIIEKRQSVAFWCNPISGHATLYWYQQILGQGPKLLIQFQNNGVVDDSQLPKDRFSAERLKGVDSTLKIQPAKLEDSAVYLCASSLPVYEQYFGPGTRLTVT.

V is TRBV6-1 and J is TRBJ2-2; TRBD1 is a possible D gene (6 bases). Trimming removed 6 bases at V and 4 bases at J, with 12 bases between. The CDR3 runs to 14 residues. CDR1 is MNHNS, CDR2 SASEGT, per germline. The CDR3 DNA is TGTGCCAGCAGGACTGGGGACACCACCGGGGAGCTGTTTTTT. Its protein is CASRTGDTTGELFF.

This clonotype was found a few times. The chain links TRBV20-1 to TRBJ1-5, with D maybe TRBD1 (6 bases). Trimming left V 0 bases short and J 7 bases short, with 13 bases between. This CDR3 spans 14 amino acids. From germline, CDR1 is DFQATT and CDR2 SNEGSKA (reference sequence). DNA for the CDR3: TGCAGTGCTAGAGAAGGAGAAGGGGGGCAGCCCCAGCATTTT. It is translated as CSAREGEGGQPQHF.

The gene calls are TRBV20-1 and TRBJ2-3; TRBD2 matches at 14 bases. The germline CDR1 and CDR2 sequences are DFQATT and SNEGSKA (reference sequence). CDR3 length: 15 residues. The V gene end was trimmed by 5 bases and the J gene end by 3 bases; junction bases not matched to a gene: 4. The CDR3 nucleotides are TGCAGTGCTGGGGGGACTAGCGGGAGAACAGATACGCAGTATTTT. Its protein product is CSAGGTSGRTDTQYF.

The table lists this clonotype with a few counts. The gene calls are TRBV20-1 and TRBJ1-4; TRBD1 matches at 8 bases. This CDR3 has 14 residues. With V trimmed by 0 bases and J by 7 bases, 4 bases remained unmatched. The germline gives CDR1 DFQATT, CDR2 SNEGSKA (reference sequence). The CDR3, as DNA: TGCAGTGCTAGAGAATCGACAGGGGTTGAAAAACTGTTTTTT. This translates into CSARESTGVEKLFF.

The chain combines TRBV15 with TRBJ2-7; maybe TRBD1 (6 bases). The ends were cut back, 1 base at V and 5 bases at J, with 12 bases in the middle. The CDR3 runs to 14 residues. CDR1 and CDR2 (germline): LNHNV, YYDKDF (reference sequence). The CDR3 DNA reads TGTGCCACCAGCAGAGGGACAGCCACGAACGAGCAGTACTTC. It is translated as CATSRGTATNEQYF.

The chain carries TRBV12-3 or TRBV12-4 and TRBJ2-3; D not resolved. The CDR3 spans 15 residues. V lost 3 bases to trimming and J lost 4 bases, with 14 bases between them. The CDR3 region has the DNA TGTGCCAGCAGTTTCCGGCTCCTGAGTCCAGATACGCAGTATTTT. Residues: CASSFRLLSPDTQYF.

This clonotype was observed at least ten times. The chain carries TRBV20-1 and TRBJ2-5; 9 positions match TRBD2. Trimming cost V 6 bases and J 2 bases; bases outside gene matches: 16. This CDR3 contains 17 residues. Germline CDR1 reads DFQATT; CDR2 reads SNEGSKA (reference sequence). The chain's CDR3 is CSALIGRGGALQETQYF. In DNA form, the CDR3 reads TGCAGTGCCCTCATTGGTCGCGGGGGGGCTTTGCAAGAGACCCAGTACTTC.

This clonotype was counted only a few times. This chain links TRBV20-1 with TRBJ1-3; TRBD1 is a possible D gene (5 bases). V was trimmed by 0 bases and J by 3 bases, leaving 12 bases between them. The CDR3 totals 15 residues. The germline CDR1 and CDR2 sequences are DFQATT and SNEGSKA (reference sequence). CDR3 sequence: CSAREEGRVGNTIYF. The DNA for the CDR3 is TGCAGTGCTAGAGAGGAGGGGAGGGTTGGAAACACCATATATTTT.

This chain joins TRBV9 and TRBJ2-7, with 8 bases identical to TRBD2. The CDR3 consists of 14 residues. After removal of 0 bases from V and 1 base from J, the junction contained 0 bases not matched to a gene. Germline V gene lookup returns CDR1 SGDLS and CDR2 YYNGEE. Here the CDR3 DNA reads TGTGCCAGCAGCGTAGTAGCGGGATCCTACGAGCAGTACTTC. It encodes CASSVVAGSYEQYF.

Regarding this clonotype: A single base separates this from a much larger clone, so it may be a read error. The J gene is TRBJ1-1, the V gene TRBV11-3, with 7 bases identical to TRBD1. Germline CDR1 and CDR2: SGHNT and YENEEA. The CDR3 contains 14 residues. CDR3 loop: CASSISGGNTEASF. The CDR3 nucleotides are TGTGCCAGCAGTATCTCAGGGGGAAACACTGAAGCTTCCTTT.

The rearrangement links TRBV27 to TRBJ2-3, with TRBD2 matching over 10 bases. In germline, CDR1 is MNHEY, CDR2 SMNVEV (reference sequence). The CDR3 has 21 residues. V dropped 4 bases and J dropped 4; count of bases not matched to a gene: 23. The CDR3, as DNA: TGTGCCAGCAGTTCCCGGGGGGACAGTGGACGTAGCGGGAGGTTGGCAGATACGCAGTATTTT. Translating it yields CASSSRGDSGRSGRLADTQYF.

The chain employs TRBV7-2 and TRBJ2-7; 11 bases fit TRBD2. V lost 3 bases to trimming and J lost 3 bases; unmatched junction nucleotides: 4. Per the germline V gene, CDR1 is SGHTA and CDR2 is FQGNSA. The CDR3 sequence is 15 residues long. CDR3 sequence: CASSFSGTSGYEQYF. CDR3 coding DNA: TGTGCCAGCAGCTTTTCTGGGACTAGCGGCTACGAGCAGTACTTC.

The genes are TRBV28 and TRBJ2-7; D gene uncertain. The CDR3 is made up of 14 amino acids. Deletions cut 5 bases from V and 3 bases from J, with 14 bases between. Germline values: CDR1 MDHEN, CDR2 SYDVKM. The CDR3 DNA reads as TGTGCCAGCAGTCGTTCCCCCCCCCTCTACGAGCAGTACTTC. Protein: CASSRSPPLYEQYF.